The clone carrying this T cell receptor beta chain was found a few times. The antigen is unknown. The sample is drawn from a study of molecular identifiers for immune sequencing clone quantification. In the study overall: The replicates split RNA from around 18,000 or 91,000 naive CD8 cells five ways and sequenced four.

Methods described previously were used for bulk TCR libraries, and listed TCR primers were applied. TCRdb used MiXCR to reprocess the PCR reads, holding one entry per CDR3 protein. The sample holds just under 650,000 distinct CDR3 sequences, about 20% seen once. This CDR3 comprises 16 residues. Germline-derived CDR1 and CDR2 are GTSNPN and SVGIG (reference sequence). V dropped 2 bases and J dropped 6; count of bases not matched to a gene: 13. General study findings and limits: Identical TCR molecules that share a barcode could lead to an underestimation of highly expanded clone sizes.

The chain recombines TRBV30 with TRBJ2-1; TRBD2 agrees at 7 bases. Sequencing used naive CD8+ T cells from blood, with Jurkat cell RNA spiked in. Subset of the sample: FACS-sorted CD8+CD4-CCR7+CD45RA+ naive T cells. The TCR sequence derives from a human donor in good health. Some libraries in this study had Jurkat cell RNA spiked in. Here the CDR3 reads CAWSTPTGRGANEQFF. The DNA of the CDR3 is TGTGCCTGGAGTACCCCGACGGGGAGGGGCGCCAATGAGCAGTTCTTC.